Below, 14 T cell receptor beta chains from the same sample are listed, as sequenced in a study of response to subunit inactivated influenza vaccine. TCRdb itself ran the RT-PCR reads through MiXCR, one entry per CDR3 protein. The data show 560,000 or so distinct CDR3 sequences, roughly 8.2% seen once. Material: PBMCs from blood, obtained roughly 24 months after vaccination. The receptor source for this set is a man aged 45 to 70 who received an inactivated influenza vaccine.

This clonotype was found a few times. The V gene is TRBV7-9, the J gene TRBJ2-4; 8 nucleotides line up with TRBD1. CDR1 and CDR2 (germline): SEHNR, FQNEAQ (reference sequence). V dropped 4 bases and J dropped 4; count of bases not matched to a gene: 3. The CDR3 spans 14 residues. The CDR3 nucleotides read TGTGCCAGCAGCTCTTGGACAGGGAAAAACATTCAGTACTTC. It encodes CASSSWTGKNIQYF.

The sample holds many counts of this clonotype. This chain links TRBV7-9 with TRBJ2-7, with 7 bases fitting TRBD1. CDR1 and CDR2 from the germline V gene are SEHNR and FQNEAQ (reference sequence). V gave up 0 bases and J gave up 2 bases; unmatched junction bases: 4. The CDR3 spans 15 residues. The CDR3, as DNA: TGTGCCAGCAGCTTAGCCCTTGGGACAGCCTACGAGCAGTACTTC. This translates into CASSLALGTAYEQYF.

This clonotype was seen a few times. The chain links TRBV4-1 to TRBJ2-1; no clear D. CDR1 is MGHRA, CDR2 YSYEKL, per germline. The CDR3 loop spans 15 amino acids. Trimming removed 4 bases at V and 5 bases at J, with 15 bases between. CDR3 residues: CASSPLAAHNNEQFF. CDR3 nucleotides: TGCGCCAGCAGCCCCCTGGCGGCACACAACAATGAGCAGTTCTTC.

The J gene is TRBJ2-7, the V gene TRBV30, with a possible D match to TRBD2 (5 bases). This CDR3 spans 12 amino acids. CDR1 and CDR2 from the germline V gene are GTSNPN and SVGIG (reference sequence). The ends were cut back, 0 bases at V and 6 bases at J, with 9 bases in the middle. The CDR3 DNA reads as TGTGCCTGGAGTGTAAGAGGGTCCGAGCAGTACTTC. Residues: CAWSVRGSEQYF.

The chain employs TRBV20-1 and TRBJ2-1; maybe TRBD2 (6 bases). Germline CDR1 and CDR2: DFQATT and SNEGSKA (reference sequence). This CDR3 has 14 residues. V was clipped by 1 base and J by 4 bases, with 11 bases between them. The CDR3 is CSARVSSAYNEQFF. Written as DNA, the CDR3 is TGCAGTGCTAGAGTGTCTAGCGCGTACAATGAGCAGTTCTTC.

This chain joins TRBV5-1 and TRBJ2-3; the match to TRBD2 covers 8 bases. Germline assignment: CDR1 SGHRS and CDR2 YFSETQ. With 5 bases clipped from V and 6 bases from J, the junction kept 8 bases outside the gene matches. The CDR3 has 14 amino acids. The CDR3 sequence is CASRRGGPMDTQYF. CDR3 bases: TGCGCCAGCAGACGGGGGGGGCCCATGGATACGCAGTATTTT. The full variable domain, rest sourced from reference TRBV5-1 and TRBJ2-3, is KAGVTQTPRYLIKTRGQQVTLSCSPISGHRSVSWYQQTPGQGLQFLFEYFSETQRNKGNFPGRFSGRQFSNSRSEMNVSTLELGDSALYLCASRRGGPMDTQYFGPGTRLTVL.

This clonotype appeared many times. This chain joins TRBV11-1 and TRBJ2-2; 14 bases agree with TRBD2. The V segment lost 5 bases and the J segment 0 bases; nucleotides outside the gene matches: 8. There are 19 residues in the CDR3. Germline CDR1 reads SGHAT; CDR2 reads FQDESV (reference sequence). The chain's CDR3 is CASSPYTGLAGANTGELFF. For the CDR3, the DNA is TGTGCCAGCAGCCCGTATACGGGACTAGCGGGAGCGAACACCGGGGAGCTGTTTTTT.

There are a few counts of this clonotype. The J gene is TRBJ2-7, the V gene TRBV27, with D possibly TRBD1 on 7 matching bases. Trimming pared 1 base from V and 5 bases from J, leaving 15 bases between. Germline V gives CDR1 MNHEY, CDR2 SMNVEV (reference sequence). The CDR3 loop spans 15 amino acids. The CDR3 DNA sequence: TGTGCCAGCAGTTTATTAGGCCAGGGGGGCGACGAGCAGTACTTC. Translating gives CASSLLGQGGDEQYF.

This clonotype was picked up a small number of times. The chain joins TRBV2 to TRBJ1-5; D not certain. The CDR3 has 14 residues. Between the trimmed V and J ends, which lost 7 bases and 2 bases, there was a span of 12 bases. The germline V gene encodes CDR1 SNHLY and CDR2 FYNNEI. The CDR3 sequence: CASTARIGNQPQHF. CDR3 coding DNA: TGTGCCAGCACTGCCCGGATCGGCAATCAGCCCCAGCATTTT. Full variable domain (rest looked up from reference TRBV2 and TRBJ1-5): EPEVTQTPSHQVTQMGQEVILRCVPISNHLYFYWYRQILGQKVEFLVSFYNNEISEKSEIFDDQFSVERPDGSNFTLKIRSTKLEDSAMYFCASTARIGNQPQHFGDGTRLSIL.

The CDR3 sequence: CASSGPTAWGESYNEQFF. In nucleotides, the CDR3 is TGCGCCAGCAGTGGGCCTACGGCCTGGGGGGAGTCCTACAATGAGCAGTTCTTC. This sequence joins TRBV10-1 and TRBJ2-1; possible D gene TRBD2, 6 bases. The length of the CDR3 is 18 residues. Deletions cut 4 bases from V and 1 base from J, with 20 bases between. CDR1 is WNHNN, CDR2 SYGVQD, per germline (reference sequence).

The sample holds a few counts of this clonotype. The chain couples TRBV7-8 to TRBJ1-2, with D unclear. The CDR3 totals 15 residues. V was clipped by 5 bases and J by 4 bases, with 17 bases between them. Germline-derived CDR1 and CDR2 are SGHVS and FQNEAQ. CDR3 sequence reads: CASSPSLGLPYGYTF. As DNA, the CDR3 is TGTGCCAGCAGCCCATCCCTCGGACTTCCCTATGGCTACACCTTC.

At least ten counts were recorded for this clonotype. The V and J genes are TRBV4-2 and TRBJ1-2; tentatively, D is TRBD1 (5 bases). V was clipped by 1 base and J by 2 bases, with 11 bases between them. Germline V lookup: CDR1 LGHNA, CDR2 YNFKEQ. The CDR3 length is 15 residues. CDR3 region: CASSQVSGLNYGYTF. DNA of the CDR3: TGTGCCAGCAGCCAAGTTTCAGGGCTCAACTATGGCTACACCTTC.

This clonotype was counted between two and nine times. Here the CDR3 DNA reads TGTGCCAGCAGTTACTCCAGCGGGGCGGGAGATACGCAGTATTTT. This gives the protein CASSYSSGAGDTQYF. The rearrangement links TRBV6-5 to TRBJ2-3, with TRBD2 matching over 7 bases. Germline CDR1 and CDR2: MNHEY and SVGAGI. CDR3 length: 15 residues. Trimming removed 0 bases from V and 5 bases from J; junction bases left unmatched: 5.

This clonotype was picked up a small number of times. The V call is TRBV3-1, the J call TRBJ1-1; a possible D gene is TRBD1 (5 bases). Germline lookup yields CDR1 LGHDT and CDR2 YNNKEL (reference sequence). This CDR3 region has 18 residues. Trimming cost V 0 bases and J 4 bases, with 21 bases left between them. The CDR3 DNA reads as TGTGCCAGCAGCCAAGATTCGGCAGGGAAAAAAGGGAGCACTGAAGCTTTCTTT. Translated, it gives CASSQDSAGKKGSTEAFF. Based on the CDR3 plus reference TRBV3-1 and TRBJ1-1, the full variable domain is DTAVSQTPKYLVTQMGNDKSIKCEQNLGHDTMYWYKQDSKKFLKIMFSYNNKELIINETVPNRFSPKSPDKAHLNLHINSLELGDSAVYFCASSQDSAGKKGSTEAFFGQGTRLTVV.